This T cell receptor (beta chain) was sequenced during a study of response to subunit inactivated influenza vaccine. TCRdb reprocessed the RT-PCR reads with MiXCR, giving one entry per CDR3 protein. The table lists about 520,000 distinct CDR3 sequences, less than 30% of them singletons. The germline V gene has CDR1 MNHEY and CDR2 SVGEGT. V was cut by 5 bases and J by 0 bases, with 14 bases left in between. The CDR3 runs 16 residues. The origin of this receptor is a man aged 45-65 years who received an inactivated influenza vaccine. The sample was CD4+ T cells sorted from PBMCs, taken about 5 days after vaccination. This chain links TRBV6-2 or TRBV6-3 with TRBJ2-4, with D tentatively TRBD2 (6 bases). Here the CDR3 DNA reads TGTGCCAGCAGTCTGGGACTTAATTTAGCCAAAAACATTCAGTACTTC. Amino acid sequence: CASSLGLNLAKNIQYF.